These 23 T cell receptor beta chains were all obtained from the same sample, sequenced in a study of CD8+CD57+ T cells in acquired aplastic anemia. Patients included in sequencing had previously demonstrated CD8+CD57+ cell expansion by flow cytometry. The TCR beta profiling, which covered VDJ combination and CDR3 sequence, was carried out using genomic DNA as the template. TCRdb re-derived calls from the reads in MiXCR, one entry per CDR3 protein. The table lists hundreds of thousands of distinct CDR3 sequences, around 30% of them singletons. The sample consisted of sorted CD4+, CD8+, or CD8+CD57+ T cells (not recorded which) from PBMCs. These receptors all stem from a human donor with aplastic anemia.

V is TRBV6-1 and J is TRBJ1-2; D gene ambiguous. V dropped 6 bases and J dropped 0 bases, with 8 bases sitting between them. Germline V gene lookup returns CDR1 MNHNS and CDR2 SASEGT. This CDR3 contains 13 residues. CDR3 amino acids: CASRVAANYGYTF. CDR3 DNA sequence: TGTGCCAGCAGGGTTGCGGCTAACTATGGCTACACCTTC.

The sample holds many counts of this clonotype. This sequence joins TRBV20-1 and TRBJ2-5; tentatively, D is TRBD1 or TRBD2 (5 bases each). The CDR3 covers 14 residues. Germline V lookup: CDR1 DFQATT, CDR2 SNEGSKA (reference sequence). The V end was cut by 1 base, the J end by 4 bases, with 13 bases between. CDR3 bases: TGCAGTGCTAGAGGGGGCAGGGAGTTAGAGACCCAGTACTTC. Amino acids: CSARGGRELETQYF.

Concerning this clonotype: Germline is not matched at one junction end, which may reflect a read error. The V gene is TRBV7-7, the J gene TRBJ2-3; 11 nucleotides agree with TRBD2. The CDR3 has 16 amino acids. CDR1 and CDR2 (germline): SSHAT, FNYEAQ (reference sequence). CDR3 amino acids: CASSSGSGGAPNTQYF. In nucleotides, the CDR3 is TGTGCTAGCAGCTCTGGTAGCGGGGGGGCTCCAAATACGCAGTATTTT.

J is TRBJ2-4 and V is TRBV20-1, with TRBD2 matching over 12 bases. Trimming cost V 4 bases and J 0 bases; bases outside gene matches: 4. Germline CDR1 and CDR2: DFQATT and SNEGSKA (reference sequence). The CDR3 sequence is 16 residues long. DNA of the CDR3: TGCAGTGCTATGCGACTAGCGGGAGCAGCCAAAAACATTCAGTACTTC. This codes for CSAMRLAGAAKNIQYF.

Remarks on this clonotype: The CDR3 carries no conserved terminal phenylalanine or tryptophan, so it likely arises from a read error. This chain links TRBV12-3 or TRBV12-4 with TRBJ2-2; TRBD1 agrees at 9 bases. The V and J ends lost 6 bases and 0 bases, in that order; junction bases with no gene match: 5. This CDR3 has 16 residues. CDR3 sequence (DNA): TGTGCCAGCAGACTAGGGACAGGGACGAACACCGGGGAGCTGTTTTCT. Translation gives CASRLGTGTNTGELFS.

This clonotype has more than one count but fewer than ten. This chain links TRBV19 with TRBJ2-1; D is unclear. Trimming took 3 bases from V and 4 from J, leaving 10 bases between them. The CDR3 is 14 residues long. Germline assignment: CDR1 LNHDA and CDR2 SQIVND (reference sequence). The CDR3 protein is CASSIDQTYNEQFF. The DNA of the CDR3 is TGTGCCAGTAGTATTGACCAGACTTACAATGAGCAGTTCTTC.

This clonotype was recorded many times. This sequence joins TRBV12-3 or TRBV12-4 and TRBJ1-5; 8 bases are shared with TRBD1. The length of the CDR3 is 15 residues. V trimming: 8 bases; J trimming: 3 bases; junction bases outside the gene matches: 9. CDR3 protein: CASARKTGDNQPQHF. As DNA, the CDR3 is TGTGCCAGCGCCCGAAAGACAGGGGACAATCAGCCCCAGCATTTT.

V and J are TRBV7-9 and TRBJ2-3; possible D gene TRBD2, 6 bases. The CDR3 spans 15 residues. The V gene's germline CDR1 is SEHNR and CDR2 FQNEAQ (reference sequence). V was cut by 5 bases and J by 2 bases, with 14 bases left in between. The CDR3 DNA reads TGTGCCAGCAGCACCGCGGGACTCTACACAGATACGCAGTATTTT. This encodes CASSTAGLYTDTQYF.

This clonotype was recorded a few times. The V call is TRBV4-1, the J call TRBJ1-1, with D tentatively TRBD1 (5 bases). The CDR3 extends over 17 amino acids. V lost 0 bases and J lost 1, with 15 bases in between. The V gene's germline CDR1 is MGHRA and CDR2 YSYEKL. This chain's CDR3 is CASSQDYSAGQNTEAFF. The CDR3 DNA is TGCGCCAGCAGCCAAGATTATTCCGCAGGGCAGAACACTGAAGCTTTCTTT.

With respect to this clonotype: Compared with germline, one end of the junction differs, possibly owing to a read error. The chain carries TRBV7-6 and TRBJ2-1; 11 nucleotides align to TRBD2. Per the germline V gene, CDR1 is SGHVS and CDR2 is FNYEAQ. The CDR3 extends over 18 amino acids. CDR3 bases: TGTGCCAGCAACTTAGTGGCTAGCGGGGGGCGACCCTACAATGAGCAGTTCTTC. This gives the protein CASNLVASGGRPYNEQFF.

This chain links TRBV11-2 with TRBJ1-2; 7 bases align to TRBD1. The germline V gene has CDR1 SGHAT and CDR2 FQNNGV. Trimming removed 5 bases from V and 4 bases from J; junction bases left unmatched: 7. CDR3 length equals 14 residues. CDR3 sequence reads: CASSPMTGPYGYTF. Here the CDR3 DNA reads TGTGCCAGCAGCCCAATGACAGGGCCCTATGGCTACACCTTC.

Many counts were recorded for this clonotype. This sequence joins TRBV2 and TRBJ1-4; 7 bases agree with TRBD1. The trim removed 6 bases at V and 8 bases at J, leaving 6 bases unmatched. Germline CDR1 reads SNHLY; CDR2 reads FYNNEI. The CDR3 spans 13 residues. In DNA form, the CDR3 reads TGTGCCAGCAGAGGGGGCCGATGGGAAAAACTGTTTTTT. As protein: CASRGGRWEKLFF.

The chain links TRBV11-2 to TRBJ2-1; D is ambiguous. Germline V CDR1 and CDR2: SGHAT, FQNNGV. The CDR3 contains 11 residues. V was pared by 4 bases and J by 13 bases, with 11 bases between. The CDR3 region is CASSSRAGQFF. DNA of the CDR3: TGTGCCAGCAGCTCCCGGGCCGGACAGTTCTTC.

CDR3 in DNA: TGTGCCAGCGGGAGACAGGGGGCGGTGTATGGCTACACCTTC. It yields the protein CASGRQGAVYGYTF. J is TRBJ1-2 and V is TRBV6-1; 10 bases map to TRBD1. Trimming at V came to 8 bases and at J to 5 bases, leaving 8 bases not matched to a gene. The CDR3 contains 14 residues. CDR1 is MNHNS and CDR2 is SASEGT in the germline V gene.

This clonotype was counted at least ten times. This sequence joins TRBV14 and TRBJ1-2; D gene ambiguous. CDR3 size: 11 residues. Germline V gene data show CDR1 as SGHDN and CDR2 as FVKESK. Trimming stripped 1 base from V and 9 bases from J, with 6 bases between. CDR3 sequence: CASSQGARYTF. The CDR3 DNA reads TGTGCCAGCAGCCAAGGGGCTCGCTACACCTTC.

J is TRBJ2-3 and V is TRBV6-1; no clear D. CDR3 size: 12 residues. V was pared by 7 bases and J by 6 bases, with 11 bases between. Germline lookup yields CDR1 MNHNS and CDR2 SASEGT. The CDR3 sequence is CASKLPEDTQYF. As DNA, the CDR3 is TGTGCCAGCAAGCTCCCGGAGGATACGCAGTATTTT.

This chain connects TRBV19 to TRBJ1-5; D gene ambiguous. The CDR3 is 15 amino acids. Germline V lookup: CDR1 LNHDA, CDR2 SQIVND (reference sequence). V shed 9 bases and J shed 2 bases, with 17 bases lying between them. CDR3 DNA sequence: TGTGCCAGCAGTTTAGAGTTAGCTGGCAATCAGCCCCAGCATTTT. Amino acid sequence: CASSLELAGNQPQHF.

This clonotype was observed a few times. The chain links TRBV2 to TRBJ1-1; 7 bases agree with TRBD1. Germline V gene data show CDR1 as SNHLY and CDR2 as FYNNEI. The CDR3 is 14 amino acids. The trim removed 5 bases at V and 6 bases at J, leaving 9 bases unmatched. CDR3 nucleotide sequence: TGTGCCAGCAGTTTAGCGTCTGGGACAGCTGAAGCTTTCTTT. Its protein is CASSLASGTAEAFF.

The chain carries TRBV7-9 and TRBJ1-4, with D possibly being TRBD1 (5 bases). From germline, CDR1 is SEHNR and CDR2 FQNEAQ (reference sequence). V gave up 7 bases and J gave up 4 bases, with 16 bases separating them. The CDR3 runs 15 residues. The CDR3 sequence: CASTHFGGDNEKLFF. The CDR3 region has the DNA TGTGCCAGCACCCATTTTGGAGGGGATAATGAAAAACTGTTTTTT.

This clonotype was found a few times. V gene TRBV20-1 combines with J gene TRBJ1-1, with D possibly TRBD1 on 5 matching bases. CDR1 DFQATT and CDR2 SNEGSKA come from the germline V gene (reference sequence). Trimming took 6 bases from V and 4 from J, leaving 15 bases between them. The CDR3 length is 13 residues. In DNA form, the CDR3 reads TGCAGTGCCTTGACAGTCTGGAGCACTGAAGCTTTCTTT. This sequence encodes CSALTVWSTEAFF.

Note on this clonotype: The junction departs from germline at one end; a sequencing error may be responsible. The CDR3 is CASSSSREGGNTMYF. The CDR3 DNA sequence: TGTGCCAGCAGTTCATCCCGGGAGGGCGGAAACACCATGTATTTT. The chain recombines TRBV25-1 with TRBJ1-3; D is uncertain. There are 15 residues in the CDR3. Germline loops: CDR1 MGHDK, CDR2 SYGVNS.

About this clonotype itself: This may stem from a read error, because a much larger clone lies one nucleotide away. The CDR3, as DNA: TGTGCCAGCGGCTTGGAAGGGCTTGGCAATCAGCCCCAGCATTTT. It specifies CASGLEGLGNQPQHF. The chain is built from TRBV7-3 and TRBJ1-5; no clear D. Germline values: CDR1 SGHTA, CDR2 FQGTGA. CDR3 length: 15 residues.

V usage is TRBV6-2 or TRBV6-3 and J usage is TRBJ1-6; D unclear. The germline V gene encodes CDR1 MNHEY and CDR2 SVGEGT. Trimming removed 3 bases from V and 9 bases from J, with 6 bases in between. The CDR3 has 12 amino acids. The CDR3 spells CASSYIFSPLHF. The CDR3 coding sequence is TGTGCCAGCAGTTATATTTTTTCACCCCTCCACTTT.